Listed below are T cell receptor beta chains from one sample, sequenced in a study of neurological immune-mediated disorders. TCRdb reprocessed the 5' RACE reads with MiXCR, giving one entry per CDR3 protein. The repertoire consists of approximately 20,000 distinct CDR3 sequences, with roughly 17% occurring once and the leading ten covering roughly 7%. Sequencing input: CD8+ T cells from blood. The receptors come from a woman aged 18-29 years with multiple sclerosis. Both conserved end residues are part of each CDR3. A D gene is named only where the DNA matches it firmly. The size of a clone is reported for some rows only, either as once, few or many, or as a class for expanded clones.

D	size	J	V	length	CDR3	DNA
-	-	TRBJ1-4	TRBV7-2	12	CATRRGNEKLFF	TGTGCCACGAGGAGGGGTAATGAAAAACTGTTTTTT
TRBD2	many	TRBJ2-7	TRBV5-1	13	CASSLEGRGEQYF	TGCGCCAGCAGCTTGGAAGGGAGGGGCGAGCAGTACTTC
TRBD1	many	TRBJ1-1	TRBV27	16	CASSFLTGAKFSEAFF	TGTGCCAGCAGTTTCCTGACAGGGGCGAAATTCAGTGAAGCTTTCTTT
TRBD1	many	TRBJ1-5	TRBV9	15	CASSPGTGNNQPQHF	TGTGCCAGCAGCCCGGGGACAGGGAACAATCAGCCCCAGCATTTT
TRBD1	-	TRBJ1-2	TRBV18	12	CASSRTGEGYTF	TGTGCCAGCTCTCGGACAGGCGAGGGCTACACCTTC
TRBD2	many	TRBJ2-3	TRBV4-2	16	CASSQEISGGTDTQYF	TGTGCCAGCAGCCAGGAAATTAGCGGGGGAACAGATACGCAGTATTTT
-	many	TRBJ1-2	TRBV20-1	11	CSAALDYGYTF	TGCAGTGCTGCATTGGACTATGGCTACACCTTC
-	few	TRBJ1-4	TRBV12-5	14	CASGFRNNDEKLFF	TGTGCTAGTGGTTTCAGGAACAATGATGAAAAACTGTTTTTT
TRBD1	medium-sized	TRBJ2-6	TRBV10-3	15	CATRQGLSGANVLTF	TGTGCCACCCGACAGGGCCTCTCTGGGGCCAACGTCCTGACTTTC
TRBD2	many	TRBJ2-7	TRBV28	17	CASSPRTSGGQEYEQYF	TGTGCCAGCAGTCCAAGGACTAGCGGGGGGCAGGAGTACGAGCAGTACTTC
TRBD1	-	TRBJ1-2	TRBV6-5	12	CASSMTGNGYTF	TGTGCCAGCTCCATGACAGGGAATGGCTACACCTTC
TRBD1	-	TRBJ1-1	TRBV3-1	16	CASSPDSQGAFTEAFF	TGTGCCAGCAGCCCGGACAGTCAGGGGGCTTTCACTGAAGCTTTCTTT
TRBD2	many	TRBJ2-3	TRBV29-1	13	CSEAGEGTDTQYF	TGCAGCGAAGCGGGAGAGGGTACAGATACGCAGTATTTT
-	many	TRBJ2-3	TRBV4-3	17	CASSQTATGLLRDTQYF	TGCGCCAGCAGCCAGACCGCCACAGGGTTGTTAAGGGATACGCAGTATTTT
-	many	TRBJ2-5	TRBV3-1	14	CASSQETIQETQYF	TGTGCCAGCAGCCAAGAGACCATACAAGAGACCCAGTACTTC
-	many	TRBJ1-6	TRBV5-1	17	CASSLESRAVANSPLHF	TGCGCCAGCAGCTTGGAGTCCAGGGCAGTTGCGAATTCACCCCTCCACTTT
-	many	TRBJ1-1	TRBV29-1	14	CSVESPGINTEAFF	TGCAGCGTTGAATCCCCGGGGATTAACACTGAAGCTTTCTTT
TRBD2	-	TRBJ2-4	TRBV28	15	CASSPTSGVKNIQYF	TGTGCCAGCAGCCCCACTAGCGGGGTGAAAAACATTCAGTACTTC
-	many	TRBJ1-5	TRBV15	16	CATSGVRGPSNQPQHF	TGTGCCACCAGCGGGGTTCGGGGCCCTAGCAATCAGCCCCAGCATTTT
TRBD1	medium-sized	TRBJ2-1	TRBV20-1	15	CSAERTGEFFNEQFF	TGCAGTGCTGAAAGGACAGGGGAGTTCTTCAATGAGCAGTTCTTC
-	many	TRBJ2-7	TRBV14	17	CASSRPSEGRHSYEQYF	TGTGCCAGCAGCCGCCCTTCAGAGGGCAGGCACTCCTACGAGCAGTACTTC
-	many	TRBJ1-2	TRBV27	13	CASSSTGTGGYTF	TGTGCCAGCAGTTCTACAGGTACTGGGGGCTACACCTTC
TRBD1	many	TRBJ2-2	TRBV20-1	13	CSARGTGPGELFF	TGCAGTGCTAGAGGGACAGGGCCCGGGGAGCTGTTTTTT
-	-	TRBJ2-1	TRBV19	12	CASSIEGNEQFF	TGTGCCAGTAGTATAGAAGGCAATGAGCAGTTCTTC
-	many	TRBJ2-3	TRBV4-3	14	CASSHTGEADTQYF	TGCGCCAGCAGCCACACGGGAGAGGCAGATACGCAGTATTTT
TRBD1	many	TRBJ2-7	TRBV9	15	CASSVEQGGIGEQYF	TGTGCCAGCAGCGTAGAACAGGGGGGAATTGGTGAGCAGTACTTC
-	-	TRBJ2-5	TRBV4-3	15	CASSQEPRAGETQYF	TGCGCCAGCAGCCAAGAACCCCGGGCGGGCGAGACCCAGTACTTC
-	many	TRBJ1-1	TRBV10-2	13	CASSMTALTEAFF	TGCGCCAGCAGTATGACAGCTCTCACTGAAGCTTTCTTT
TRBD2	few	TRBJ2-1	TRBV29-1	14	CSEGTSGGPNEQFF	TGCAGCGAAGGAACTAGCGGGGGGCCTAATGAGCAGTTCTTC
-	few	TRBJ2-3	TRBV21-1	18	CASSKESSGSICTDTQYF	TGTGCCAGCAGCAAAGAAAGTAGCGGGAGTATTTGCACAGATACGCAGTATTTT
TRBD2	many	TRBJ2-5	TRBV6-5	15	CASSYFGGAQETQYF	TGTGCCAGCAGTTACTTCGGGGGGGCCCAAGAGACCCAGTACTTC
-	many	TRBJ2-3	TRBV9	15	CASSVEGLPTDTQYF	TGTGCCAGCAGCGTAGAAGGTTTACCCACAGATACGCAGTATTTT
TRBD2	many	TRBJ2-1	TRBV5-1	15	CASSLEASGGRKQFF	TGCGCCAGCAGCTTGGAAGCTAGCGGGGGGCGTAAGCAGTTCTTC
-	few	TRBJ2-1	TRBV28	15	CASSLSDDQYNEQFF	TGTGCCAGCAGTTTATCCGACGACCAATACAATGAGCAGTTCTTC
-	-	TRBJ1-2	TRBV12-3/TRBV12-4	14	CASSLGQAGYGYTF	TGTGCCAGCAGTTTAGGTCAGGCTGGCTATGGCTACACCTTC
-	-	TRBJ1-1	TRBV28	14	CASSRGRLNTEAFF	TGTGCCAGCAGTCGGGGACGTCTGAACACTGAAGCTTTCTTT
TRBD2	many	TRBJ2-2	TRBV20-1	15	CSASAASGSGGELFF	TGCAGTGCTAGTGCGGCTAGCGGGTCGGGCGGGGAGCTGTTTTTT
TRBD2	many	TRBJ2-3	TRBV7-9	16	CASTANRGLALNTQYF	TGTGCCAGCACCGCAAACAGGGGACTAGCACTCAATACGCAGTATTTT
-	many	TRBJ1-2	TRBV29-1	12	CSVAGREAGYTF	TGCAGCGTTGCGGGCAGGGAGGCTGGCTACACCTTC
-	-	TRBJ1-1	TRBV29-1	11	CSVGGYAEAFF	TGCAGCGTTGGGGGGTATGCTGAAGCTTTCTTT
-	many	TRBJ2-3	TRBV9	16	CASSVVPQGPTDTQYF	TGTGCCAGCAGCGTAGTTCCACAGGGTCCGACAGATACGCAGTATTTT
TRBD1	many	TRBJ1-6	TRBV12-3/TRBV12-4	19	CASSSLIPGQGPHNSPLHF	TGTGCCAGCAGTTCTCTTATCCCGGGACAGGGACCGCATAATTCACCCCTCCACTTT
TRBD1	many	TRBJ2-7	TRBV20-1	17	CSARGRMTGQQTYEQYF	TGCAGTGCTAGAGGCCGGATGACAGGGCAACAGACCTACGAGCAGTACTTC
TRBD1	many	TRBJ2-1	TRBV12-5	16	CASLGRGQILYNEQFF	TGTGCTAGTCTAGGCAGGGGACAGATTCTCTACAATGAGCAGTTCTTC
TRBD1	many	TRBJ1-2	TRBV7-6	17	CASSLALRQGRFYGYTF	TGTGCCAGCAGCTTAGCGCTCAGACAGGGGAGGTTCTATGGCTACACCTTC
TRBD1	medium-sized	TRBJ2-1	TRBV20-1	15	CSAGPGQVDYNEQFF	TGCAGTGCTGGACCGGGACAGGTGGACTACAATGAGCAGTTCTTC
TRBD1	-	TRBJ2-1	TRBV12-3/TRBV12-4	14	CASSFRTGYNEQFF	TGTGCCAGCAGTTTTCGGACAGGCTACAATGAGCAGTTCTTC
-	many	TRBJ1-2	TRBV27	13	CASSLASGGGYTF	TGTGCCAGCAGTTTAGCTTCAGGAGGGGGCTACACCTTC
-	many	TRBJ2-7	TRBV12-3/TRBV12-4	17	CASSLALAGALSYEQYF	TGTGCCAGCAGTTTAGCGCTGGCAGGGGCCCTCTCCTACGAGCAGTACTTC
-	many	TRBJ2-2	TRBV5-4	15	CASSLRGALAGELFF	TGTGCCAGCAGCTTGCGGGGGGCGCTAGCCGGGGAGCTGTTTTTT
TRBD1	-	TRBJ1-5	TRBV3-1	15	CASSQLRGVNQPQHF	TGTGCCAGCAGCCAACTCAGGGGGGTCAATCAGCCCCAGCATTTT
-	-	TRBJ2-1	TRBV6-5	15	CASSRSGTSYNEQFF	TGTGCCAGCAGCCGCAGCGGTACCTCCTACAATGAGCAGTTCTTC
-	few	TRBJ1-4	TRBV18	17	CASSDLEGSATNEKLFF	TGTGCCAGCTCCGACCTGGAGGGTAGTGCGACTAATGAAAAACTGTTTTTT
-	many	TRBJ1-2	TRBV10-3	18	CAISEPRTDGLGGDGYTF	TGTGCCATCAGTGAGCCCCGGACAGACGGCTTAGGGGGTGATGGCTACACCTTC
TRBD1	many	TRBJ2-5	TRBV6-5	18	CASSYRDLRTGLQETQYF	TGTGCCAGCAGTTACCGGGATCTACGGACAGGGCTTCAAGAGACCCAGTACTTC
-	-	TRBJ2-1	TRBV11-2	16	CASSPGAGTRYNEQFF	TGTGCCAGCAGCCCGGGGGCGGGGACGCGTTACAATGAGCAGTTCTTC
TRBD1	few	TRBJ2-3	TRBV7-2	17	CASSLGRGQTSTDTQYF	TGTGCCAGCAGCTTAGGTCGGGGACAGACAAGCACAGATACGCAGTATTTT
-	many	TRBJ1-1	TRBV9	14	CASSVVGRDTEAFF	TGTGCCAGCAGCGTAGTTGGCAGGGACACTGAAGCTTTCTTT